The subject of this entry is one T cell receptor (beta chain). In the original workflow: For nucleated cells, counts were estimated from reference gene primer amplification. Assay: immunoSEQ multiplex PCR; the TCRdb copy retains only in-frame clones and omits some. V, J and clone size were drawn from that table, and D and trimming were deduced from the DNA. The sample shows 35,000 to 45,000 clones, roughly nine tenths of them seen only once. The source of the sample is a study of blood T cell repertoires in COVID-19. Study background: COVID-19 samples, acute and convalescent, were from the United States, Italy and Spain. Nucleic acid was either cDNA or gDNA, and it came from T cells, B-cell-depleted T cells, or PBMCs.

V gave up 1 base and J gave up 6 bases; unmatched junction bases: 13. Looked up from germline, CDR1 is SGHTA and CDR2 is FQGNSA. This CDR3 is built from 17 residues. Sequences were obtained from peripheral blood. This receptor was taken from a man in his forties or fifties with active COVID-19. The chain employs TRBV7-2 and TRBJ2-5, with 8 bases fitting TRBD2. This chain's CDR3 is CASSLGGVAGGVKTQYF. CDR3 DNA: TGTGCCAGCAGCTTAGGGGGAGTGGCGGGAGGAGTGAAGACCCAGTACTTC. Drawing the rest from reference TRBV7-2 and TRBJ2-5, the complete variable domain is GAGVSQSPSNKVTEKGKDVELRCDPISGHTALYWYRQSLGQGLEFLIYFQGNSAPDKSGLPSDRFSAERTGGSVSTLTIQRTQQEDSAVYLCASSLGGVAGGVKTQYFGPGTRLLVL.